Below, 13 T cell receptor beta chains from the same sample are listed, as sequenced in a study of T cells after yellow fever vaccination. Using its own MiXCR run on the 5' RACE reads, TCRdb lists one record per CDR3 protein. The sample lists approximately 610,000 distinct CDR3 sequences; 17% were seen once. The material sequenced was PBMCs, taken 5 days after the first yellow fever vaccination. Every receptor here comes from a man aged 18 to 30 who received the YFV17D yellow fever vaccine.

This clonotype came up a few times. The V gene is TRBV4-1, the J gene TRBJ2-1, with 9 bases matching TRBD2. The CDR3 is 16 amino acids. Trimming cost V 0 bases and J 14 bases; bases outside gene matches: 14. CDR1 is MGHRA, CDR2 YSYEKL, per germline. For the CDR3, the DNA is TGCGCCAGCAGCCAAGAACCAGGGGGTCCTAGCGGGGTTAAGTTCTTC. This encodes CASSQEPGGPSGVKFF.

CDR3 protein: CASSYYLTANYGYTF. The CDR3, as DNA: TGTGCCAGCAGCTACTACCTGACTGCGAACTATGGCTACACCTTC. This rearrangement joins TRBV7-2 to TRBJ1-2; D is unresolved. The V and J ends lost 4 bases and 2 bases respectively, with 14 bases between them. The CDR3 consists of 15 residues. Germline values: CDR1 SGHTA, CDR2 FQGNSA.

The V and J genes are TRBV7-3 and TRBJ2-2, with unresolved D. The CDR3 runs 14 residues. The ends were cut back, 2 bases at V and 7 bases at J, with 11 bases in the middle. The germline V gene has CDR1 SGHTA and CDR2 FQGTGA. CDR3 loop: CASSLVSSGGELFF. CDR3 nucleotide sequence: TGTGCCAGCAGCTTAGTATCTAGTGGCGGGGAGCTGTTTTTT.

Only a few counts were recorded for this clonotype. This rearrangement joins TRBV4-1 to TRBJ1-3; maybe TRBD1 (5 bases). The V gene's germline CDR1 is MGHRA and CDR2 YSYEKL. With 0 bases removed from V and 2 bases from J, the gap between germline ends came to 8 bases. This CDR3 has 15 residues. The CDR3 here is CASSQDPRAGNTIYF. Here the CDR3 DNA reads TGCGCCAGCAGCCAAGATCCCAGGGCTGGAAACACCATATATTTT.

This clonotype came up a few times. The chain couples TRBV6-1 to TRBJ2-7; a weak D match, TRBD2 (6 bases). The CDR3 runs 16 residues. CDR1 MNHNS and CDR2 SASEGT come from the germline V gene. V was pared by 3 bases and J by 2 bases, with 17 bases between. The CDR3 spells CASSDRSGPPPYEQYF. As DNA, the CDR3 is TGTGCCAGCAGTGACCGGAGCGGGCCTCCCCCCTACGAGCAGTACTTC.

This clonotype was found a few times. The chain carries TRBV3-1 and TRBJ1-6; 9 positions agree with TRBD1. Germline V gives CDR1 LGHDT, CDR2 YNNKEL (reference sequence). The V and J ends lost 4 bases and 7 bases, in that order; junction bases with no gene match: 5. CDR3 length equals 15 residues. This CDR3 reads CASSPYGQGNSPLHF. Here the CDR3 DNA reads TGTGCCAGCAGCCCCTACGGACAGGGGAATTCACCCCTCCACTTT.

This clonotype was counted many times. The gene calls are TRBV7-2 and TRBJ2-5, with a possible D match to TRBD2 (6 bases). Trimming cost V 5 bases and J 2 bases, with 18 bases left between them. CDR1 SGHTA and CDR2 FQGNSA come from the germline V gene. This CDR3 contains 16 residues. The CDR3, as DNA: TGTGCCAGCAGCCTACAAGGGCCAGGGAGGCAAGAGACCCAGTACTTC. Translation: CASSLQGPGRQETQYF.

This clonotype was picked up a small number of times. The rearrangement joins TRBV5-1 to TRBJ1-6; D not resolved. V shed 1 base and J shed 11 bases, with 13 bases lying between them. The CDR3 runs 14 residues. Germline V gene lookup returns CDR1 SGHRS and CDR2 YFSETQ. The CDR3 sequence: CASSLNGNLAPLHF. The CDR3, as DNA: TGCGCCAGCAGCTTGAATGGGAACTTGGCACCCCTCCACTTT. The full variable domain, rest sourced from reference TRBV5-1 and TRBJ1-6, is KAGVTQTPRYLIKTRGQQVTLSCSPISGHRSVSWYQQTPGQGLQFLFEYFSETQRNKGNFPGRFSGRQFSNSRSEMNVSTLELGDSALYLCASSLNGNLAPLHFGNGTRLTVT.

The table lists this clonotype with a few counts. The rearrangement joins TRBV9 to TRBJ1-5; 8 bases agree with TRBD1. V lost 0 bases to trimming and J lost 3 bases; unmatched junction nucleotides: 5. The CDR3 length is 16 residues. Germline CDR1 and CDR2: SGDLS and YYNGEE. CDR3 in DNA: TGTGCCAGCAGCGTAGCTAGGACAGGGAACAATCAGCCCCAGCATTTT. Translating it yields CASSVARTGNNQPQHF. Variable domain in full (rest from reference TRBV9 and TRBJ1-5): DSGVTQTPKHLITATGQRVTLRCSPRSGDLSVYWYQQSLDQGLQFLIQYYNGEERAKGNILERFSAQQFPDLHSELNLSSLELGDSALYFCASSVARTGNNQPQHFGDGTRLSIL.

This clonotype was counted ten times or more. The rearrangement joins TRBV18 to TRBJ2-7; no reliable D call. Germline V CDR1 and CDR2: KGHSH, LQKENI. Trimming left V 2 bases short and J 0 bases short, with 2 bases between. This CDR3 has 12 amino acids. CDR3 DNA: TGTGCCAGCTCACCAACCTCCTACGAGCAGTACGTC. Its protein product is CASSPTSYEQYV.

The table lists this clonotype with a few counts. The chain has TRBV7-3 and TRBJ1-5; D is undetermined. The CDR3 sequence is 13 residues long. V dropped 5 bases and J dropped 4 bases, with 9 bases sitting between them. From germline, CDR1 is SGHTA and CDR2 FQGTGA. The CDR3: CASSPTVNQPQHF. CDR3 coding DNA: TGTGCCAGCAGCCCGACTGTGAATCAGCCCCAGCATTTT. The variable domain in full, with the rest retrieved from reference TRBV7-3 and TRBJ1-5, is GAGVSQTPSNKVTEKGKYVELRCDPISGHTALYWYRQSLGQGPEFLIYFQGTGAADDSGLPNDRFFAVRPEGSVSTLKIQRTERGDSAVYLCASSPTVNQPQHFGDGTRLSIL.

This clonotype was seen a few times. The chain is built from TRBV12-3 or TRBV12-4 and TRBJ1-6; 9 bases fit TRBD1. Germline trimming cut 6 bases from V and 0 bases from J; bases unmatched to any gene: 6. This CDR3 has 17 residues. Here the CDR3 DNA reads TGTGCCAGCAGGGGCGGGACAGGGAGCTCCTATAATTCACCCCTCCACTTT. Residues: CASRGGTGSSYNSPLHF.

In nucleotides, the CDR3 is TGCAGTGCTCGGGGTGGGGAGCGGAATAATTCACCCCTCCACTTT. Protein product: CSARGGERNNSPLHF. The genes are TRBV20-1 and TRBJ1-6; no firm D call. V was pared by 5 bases and J by 5 bases, with 16 bases between. CDR1 and CDR2 (germline): DFQATT, SNEGSKA (reference sequence). The CDR3 runs to 15 residues.